This passage covers 25 T cell receptor beta chains from one sample sequenced in a study of T cells in Graves' hyperthyroidism and ophthalmopathy. Amplified TCR beta CDR3 regions derived from RNA transcripts. Primed by the HTBI set, a first-round RT-PCR was run on the TCR CDR3. TCRdb re-called the multiplex PCR reads through MiXCR, storing one row per CDR3 protein. The sample contains 300,000 to 450,000 distinct CDR3 sequences, under 15% of which appear only once. Sequencing used blood. Receptors were obtained from a woman aged 18-29 years with Graves' hyperthyroidism.

This clonotype came up many times. V gene TRBV5-1 combines with J gene TRBJ2-5, with 9 bases aligning to TRBD2. Germline lookup yields CDR1 SGHRS and CDR2 YFSETQ. Unmatched junction bases numbered 8, after V lost 0 bases and J lost 5 bases. This CDR3 comprises 16 residues. As DNA, the CDR3 is TGCGCCAGCAGCTTGGTTGGTAGCGGGAGTCGTGAGACCCAGTACTTC. Translating gives CASSLVGSGSRETQYF.

A few counts support this clonotype. The gene calls are TRBV5-8 and TRBJ2-5; 13 bases are a match to TRBD2. Germline V lookup: CDR1 SGHTS, CDR2 YDEGEE. The CDR3 extends over 16 amino acids. The V segment lost 2 bases and the J segment 0 bases; nucleotides outside the gene matches: 1. The CDR3 sequence: CASSFGLAGDQETQYF. The CDR3 coding sequence is TGTGCCAGCAGCTTTGGACTAGCGGGGGACCAAGAGACCCAGTACTTC.

The table lists this clonotype with many counts. The V and J genes are TRBV28 and TRBJ2-4; no definite D call. Germline V lookup: CDR1 MDHEN, CDR2 SYDVKM. V shed 6 bases and J shed 6 bases, with 15 bases lying between them. The CDR3 has 14 amino acids. The CDR3 nucleotides are TGTGCCAGCAGCGGACGCGCCCTCGGAAACATTCAGTACTTC. Its translation: CASSGRALGNIQYF.

This clonotype was seen ten or more times. The J gene is TRBJ1-5, the V gene TRBV30; the match to TRBD1 covers 7 bases. With 5 bases clipped from V and 6 bases from J, the junction kept 4 bases outside the gene matches. CDR1 is GTSNPN and CDR2 is SVGIG in the germline V gene (reference sequence). The CDR3 totals 12 residues. The chain's CDR3 is CAWGGGAQPQHF. The CDR3 DNA sequence: TGTGCCTGGGGAGGGGGCGCTCAGCCCCAGCATTTT.

This clonotype was seen repeatedly, ten times or more. This chain connects TRBV12-3 or TRBV12-4 to TRBJ2-1; D gene uncertain. There are 12 residues in the CDR3. Deletions cut 0 bases from V and 7 bases from J, with 4 bases between. DNA for the CDR3: TGTGCCAGCAGTTTAGCGAAAAATGAGCAGTTCTTC. Encoded protein: CASSLAKNEQFF.

This clonotype came up many times. CDR3 DNA sequence: TGTGCCAGCAGACGAAGGCGGCTAGCGGCAGATGGGGGTGAGCAGTTCTTC. It is translated as CASRRRRLAADGGEQFF. The genes are TRBV7-8 and TRBJ2-1, with 7 bases identical to TRBD2. Losses at the gene ends were 6 bases for V and 9 bases for J; bases not matched to a gene: 20. The CDR3 has 17 amino acids. CDR1 and CDR2 from the germline V gene are SGHVS and FQNEAQ. Drawing the rest from reference TRBV7-8 and TRBJ2-1, the complete variable domain is GAGVSQSPRYKVAKRGQDVALRCDPISGHVSLFWYQQALGQGPEFLTYFQNEAQLDKSGLPSDRFFAERPEGSVSTLKIQRTQQEDSAVYLCASRRRRLAADGGEQFFGPGTRLTVL.

This clonotype appeared a few times. This chain uses TRBV19 with TRBJ2-7, with D unclear. Trimming took 5 bases from V and 4 from J, leaving 21 bases between them. The CDR3 sequence is 16 residues long. CDR1 LNHDA and CDR2 SQIVND come from the germline V gene (reference sequence). This CDR3 reads CASSFAGTWVTYEQYF. The DNA for the CDR3 is TGTGCCAGTAGTTTTGCAGGAACCTGGGTAACTTACGAGCAGTACTTC.

This clonotype was seen many times. V is TRBV28 and J is TRBJ2-5; 8 positions agree with TRBD2. The trim removed 4 bases at V and 9 bases at J, leaving 4 bases unmatched. There are 12 residues in the CDR3. Germline-derived CDR1 and CDR2 are MDHEN and SYDVKM. CDR3 sequence (DNA): TGTGCCAGCAGTTCGACTAGCGAAGCCCAGTACTTC. As protein: CASSSTSEAQYF.

This clonotype came up many times. V usage is TRBV6-1 and J usage is TRBJ2-3; 9 bases align to TRBD2. CDR1 and CDR2 from the germline V gene are MNHNS and SASEGT. The CDR3 covers 17 residues. V lost 4 bases and J lost 1; bases outside the gene matches: 9. The CDR3 DNA sequence: TGTGCCAGCAGTGGAAATCGTATAGCGGGAGGCACAGATACGCAGTATTTT. Translation gives CASSGNRIAGGTDTQYF.

Ten or more counts support this clonotype. The missing conserved phenylalanine or tryptophan at the end of this CDR3 makes a read error likely. The rearrangement links TRBV28 to TRBJ1-5; unclear D gene. The V end lost 4 bases, the J end lost 3 bases, and 10 bases lay between the germline ends. There are 14 residues in the CDR3. The germline gives CDR1 MDHEN, CDR2 SYDVKM. DNA of the CDR3: TGTGCCAGCAGTTGGTACAGCTCCAATCAGCCCCAGCATCTT. Amino acid sequence: CASSWYSSNQPQHL.

As to this clonotype: Sequence at one end of the junction differs from germline and may be a read error. The rearrangement joins TRBV20-1 to TRBJ2-2; weak D call: TRBD2 (5 bases). The CDR3 totals 13 residues. Germline V gene sequence: CDR1 DFQATT, CDR2 SNEGSKA (reference sequence). The CDR3: CSAATPTTGELSF. The CDR3 coding sequence is TGCAGTGCTGCTACACCAACCACCGGGGAGCTGTCTTTT.

As concerns this clonotype: A much larger clone differs by one base, so this may be a read error. The chain combines TRBV19 with TRBJ1-1; D remains ambiguous. The CDR3 has 14 residues. V was shortened by 5 bases and J by 3 bases, with 13 bases between the two germline ends. Germline-derived CDR1 and CDR2 are LNHDA and SQIVND (reference sequence). DNA for the CDR3: TGTGCCAGTAGTCCTCAGAGGGAGGACACTGAAGCTTTCTTT. Its translation is CASSPQREDTEAFF.

This clonotype was picked up a small number of times. The V gene is TRBV6-1, the J gene TRBJ2-3; perhaps TRBD1 as D (5 bases). CDR3 length equals 15 residues. CDR1 MNHNS and CDR2 SASEGT come from the germline V gene. Between the trimmed V and J ends, which lost 7 bases and 2 bases, there was a span of 16 bases. The CDR3 loop is CASTILRGITDTQYF. In DNA form, the CDR3 reads TGTGCCAGCACCATTCTTAGGGGTATCACAGATACGCAGTATTTT.

This clonotype occurred many times. The genes are TRBV7-2 and TRBJ2-2; D unclear. The CDR3 has 14 residues. Deletions cut 3 bases from V and 1 base from J, with 6 bases between. The germline V gene encodes CDR1 SGHTA and CDR2 FQGNSA. The DNA of the CDR3 is TGTGCCAGCAGCTTCTACCAGAACACCGGGGAGCTGTTTTTT. Its translation is CASSFYQNTGELFF.

This clonotype was seen a few times. The genes are TRBV24-1 and TRBJ2-2; 9 positions agree with TRBD1. CDR3 length: 17 amino acids. V trimming: 1 base; J trimming: 3 bases; junction bases outside the gene matches: 5. CDR1 is KGHDR, CDR2 SFDVKD, per germline. The CDR3 DNA reads as TGTGCCACCAGTGATTTTTGGACAGGGGAAGACACCGGGGAGCTGTTTTTT. Translated: CATSDFWTGEDTGELFF.

The rearrangement links TRBV29-1 to TRBJ2-1; 9 bases match TRBD1. The junction had 8 bases not matched to a gene; V was cut back by 6 bases and J by 8 bases. This CDR3 is built from 13 residues. The germline CDR1 and CDR2 sequences are SQVTM and ANQGSEA. CDR3 sequence reads: CSVDVGQGHEQFF. DNA for the CDR3: TGCAGCGTCGACGTGGGACAGGGACATGAGCAGTTCTTC.

This clonotype occurred once. The gene calls are TRBV7-9 and TRBJ2-7, with TRBD1 matching over 7 bases. V shed 6 bases and J 0 bases; nucleotides not matched to a gene: 8. CDR3 length: 15 amino acids. CDR1 and CDR2 from the germline V gene are SEHNR and FQNEAQ (reference sequence). CDR3 amino acids: CASSDRDSSSYEQYF. The CDR3 DNA is TGTGCCAGCAGTGATCGGGACAGCAGCTCCTACGAGCAGTACTTC.

This clonotype came up many times. The chain combines TRBV7-2 with TRBJ2-1, with TRBD2 matching over 15 bases. The germline V gene has CDR1 SGHTA and CDR2 FQGNSA. This CDR3 is 16 amino acids long. V trimming: 6 bases; J trimming: 9 bases; junction bases outside the gene matches: 9. CDR3 in amino acids: CASSRPGLAGGGEQFF. CDR3 nucleotides: TGTGCCAGCAGTCGACCCGGACTAGCGGGAGGGGGTGAGCAGTTCTTC.

This clonotype was recorded only once. The rearrangement joins TRBV5-5 to TRBJ2-7, with D maybe TRBD1 (5 bases). Germline CDR1 SGHKS, CDR2 YYEKEE (reference sequence). The CDR3 spans 14 residues. V was shortened by 0 bases and J by 3 bases, with 10 bases between the two germline ends. The CDR3 sequence: CASSLVGAHYEQYF. Written as DNA, the CDR3 is TGTGCCAGCAGCTTGGTAGGGGCCCACTACGAGCAGTACTTC.

In its sample, this clonotype was seen a few times. The chain combines TRBV9 with TRBJ2-1; 8 positions agree with TRBD2. This CDR3 spans 16 amino acids. J was trimmed by 5 bases and V by 4 bases; bases with no gene match: 11. Per the germline V gene, CDR1 is SGDLS and CDR2 is YYNGEE. This chain's CDR3 is CASSPMGLGINNEQFF. In DNA form, the CDR3 reads TGTGCCAGCAGCCCGATGGGACTAGGAATTAACAATGAGCAGTTCTTC.

This clonotype occurred once. The chain combines TRBV7-9 with TRBJ2-5; D ambiguous. Germline assignment: CDR1 SEHNR and CDR2 FQNEAQ (reference sequence). The CDR3 has 13 residues. The ends were cut back, 1 base at V and 6 bases at J, with 9 bases in the middle. DNA for the CDR3: TGTGCCAGCAGCTTAGTTGGCGGCCAGACCCAGTACTTC. Encoded protein: CASSLVGGQTQYF.

This clonotype was detected many times. This sequence joins TRBV12-3 or TRBV12-4 and TRBJ1-2, with unresolved D. The CDR3 is 16 amino acids. V gave up 3 bases and J gave up 1 base, with 15 bases separating them. The CDR3: CASSLMSGGGNYGYTF. CDR3 DNA sequence: TGTGCCAGCAGTTTGATGTCTGGCGGCGGTAACTATGGCTACACCTTC.

This clonotype was recorded at least ten times. The rearrangement joins TRBV28 to TRBJ2-7, with 10 bases matching TRBD1. The CDR3 sequence is 15 residues long. J was trimmed by 2 bases and V by 5 bases; bases with no gene match: 6. Germline CDR1 and CDR2: MDHEN and SYDVKM. The CDR3: CASSTTGTGAYEQYF. As DNA, the CDR3 is TGTGCCAGCAGTACAACCGGGACAGGGGCCTACGAGCAGTACTTC.

This clonotype has at least ten counts. The chain links TRBV6-6 to TRBJ2-7, with TRBD1 matching 11 bases. This CDR3 region has 16 residues. Trimming at V came to 0 bases and at J to 3 bases, leaving 4 bases not matched to a gene. The germline V gene encodes CDR1 MNHNY and CDR2 SVGAGI (reference sequence). CDR3 loop: CASSYSGGTGGYEQYF. As DNA, the CDR3 is TGTGCCAGCAGTTACTCGGGAGGGACAGGGGGCTACGAGCAGTACTTC.

The table lists this clonotype with many counts. This chain uses TRBV20-1 with TRBJ2-7, with unresolved D. V was trimmed by 7 bases and J by 2 bases, leaving 9 bases between them. Germline V lookup: CDR1 DFQATT, CDR2 SNEGSKA (reference sequence). The CDR3 has 11 residues. CDR3 in amino acids: CSGSATYEQYF. Written as DNA, the CDR3 is TGCAGTGGATCGGCCACCTACGAGCAGTACTTC.